The 16 T cell receptor beta chains given below trace back to one sample, sequenced in a study of OX40 agonist ivuxolimab in advanced cancers. Generated by immunoSEQ multiplex PCR, the TCRdb table keeps only in-frame clones and is missing some. This sample has roughly 52,000 clones, with approximately 84% found just once. The source material was CD4+ or CD8+ T cells sorted from blood, sampled in a trial of the OX40 agonist ivuxolimab. The receptors stem from an adult with an advanced solid tumor such as melanoma, head and neck, liver or kidney cancer.

The rearrangement links TRBV5-6 to TRBJ2-5, with 12 nucleotides matching TRBD2. V shed 4 bases and J 5 bases; nucleotides not matched to a gene: 3. This CDR3 is 14 amino acids long. CDR1 and CDR2 (germline): SGHDT, YYEEEE. CDR3 loop: CASSQGTSGETQYF. The CDR3 nucleotides are TGTGCCAGCAGCCAAGGGACTAGCGGGGAGACCCAGTACTTC. Using reference TRBV5-6 and TRBJ2-5 for the parts outside the CDR3, the full variable domain is DAGVTQSPTHLIKTRGQQVTLRCSPKSGHDTVSWYQQALGQGPQFIFQYYEEEERQRGNFPDRFSGHQFPNYSSELNVNALLLGDSALYLCASSQGTSGETQYFGPGTRLLVL.

V gene TRBV6-5 combines with J gene TRBJ1-2; 7 positions match TRBD1. The CDR3 extends over 13 amino acids. V was pared by 2 bases and J by 5 bases, with 2 bases of the junction left unmatched. Looked up from germline, CDR1 is MNHEY and CDR2 is SVGAGI. Written as DNA, the CDR3 is TGTGCCAGCAGTTACGACAGGGAGTATGGCTACACCTTC. Translating it yields CASSYDREYGYTF.

The genes are TRBV7-9 and TRBJ1-1; D remains ambiguous. Germline V gene sequence: CDR1 SEHNR, CDR2 FQNEAQ (reference sequence). Trimming shortened V by 1 base and J by 0 bases, and 6 bases separated the two germline ends. CDR3 length equals 14 residues. CDR3 bases: TGTGCCAGCAGCTTAGGACGGATGAACACTGAAGCTTTCTTT. Translated: CASSLGRMNTEAFF.

DNA for the CDR3: TGTGCCAGCAGCTTTATGAGTGGGGCCAAAAACATTCAGTACTTC. Its protein product is CASSFMSGAKNIQYF. The J gene is TRBJ2-4, the V gene TRBV7-2; D unclear. The CDR3 spans 15 residues. Germline lookup yields CDR1 SGHTA and CDR2 FQGNSA. Between the trimmed V and J ends, which lost 3 bases and 1 base, there was a span of 10 bases.

The CDR3 DNA reads TGTGCCAGTAGTATTCCGGGACAGCGGACCGGGGAGCTGTTTTTT. Protein sequence: CASSIPGQRTGELFF. This chain connects TRBV19 to TRBJ2-2, with 7 bases identical to TRBD1. The CDR3 spans 15 residues. Germline V gene data show CDR1 as LNHDA and CDR2 as SQIVND (reference sequence). V was pared by 3 bases and J by 5 bases, with 6 bases of the junction left unmatched. The variable domain in full, completed from reference TRBV19 and TRBJ2-2, reads DGGITQSPKYLFRKEGQNVTLSCEQNLNHDAMYWYRQDPGQGLRLIYYSQIVNDFQKGDIAEGYSVSREKKESFPLTVTSAQKNPTAFYLCASSIPGQRTGELFFGEGSRLTVL.

This chain connects TRBV28 to TRBJ2-5; 9 bases fit TRBD2. The germline V gene has CDR1 MDHEN and CDR2 SYDVKM. The trim removed 5 bases at V and 4 bases at J, leaving 5 bases unmatched. CDR3 size: 14 residues. CDR3 in amino acids: CASSAPGLAETQYF. For the CDR3, the DNA is TGTGCCAGCAGTGCACCGGGACTAGCAGAGACCCAGTACTTC.

The chain joins TRBV7-2 to TRBJ1-1; D is unclear. Trimming removed 6 bases from V and 1 base from J, with 9 bases in between. Germline V gene sequence: CDR1 SGHTA, CDR2 FQGNSA. This CDR3 region has 13 residues. For the CDR3, the DNA is TGTGCCAGCAGTCCTCAACCGAACACTGAAGCTTTCTTT. Encoded protein: CASSPQPNTEAFF.

The rearrangement joins TRBV7-9 to TRBJ2-5; 7 bases agree with TRBD2. J lost 5 bases, V lost 2 bases, and 2 bases had no gene match. The CDR3 sequence is 13 residues long. Germline lookup yields CDR1 SEHNR and CDR2 FQNEAQ (reference sequence). The CDR3 loop reads CASSLKGGETQYF. CDR3 nucleotide sequence: TGTGCCAGCAGCTTAAAGGGAGGGGAGACCCAGTACTTC.

The gene calls are TRBV11-2 and TRBJ2-7; 7 bases fit TRBD2. The CDR3 contains 16 residues. CDR1 is SGHAT and CDR2 is FQNNGV in the germline V gene. The J segment lost 1 base and the V segment lost 5 bases, leaving 11 bases of the junction unmatched. The CDR3 sequence: CASSHPGGRESYEQYF. Written as DNA, the CDR3 is TGTGCCAGCAGCCACCCCGGGGGGAGGGAGTCCTACGAGCAGTACTTC.

This clone was detected only once. The chain has TRBV7-3 and TRBJ1-5; 7 bases match TRBD1. V shed 1 base and J 4 bases; nucleotides not matched to a gene: 22. CDR1 and CDR2 (germline): SGHTA, FQGTGA. This CDR3 region has 21 residues. CDR3 DNA sequence: TGTGCCAGCAGCTTAATAGGGCAGACAGGGTTTAGGGTTAAACGGAATCAGCCCCAGCATTTT. Its protein is CASSLIGQTGFRVKRNQPQHF.

The genes are TRBV28 and TRBJ2-5; the D call may be TRBD1 or TRBD2 (5 bases each). The CDR3 covers 14 residues. Germline V gene sequence: CDR1 MDHEN, CDR2 SYDVKM. V gave up 7 bases and J gave up 5 bases, with 17 bases separating them. This chain's CDR3 is CASKGPTEGETQYF. The CDR3 DNA reads as TGTGCCAGCAAAGGACCGACCGAGGGGGAGACCCAGTACTTC.

The chain joins TRBV19 to TRBJ2-1; TRBD2 aligns across 10 bases. With 5 bases clipped from V and 3 bases from J, the junction kept 10 bases outside the gene matches. The germline CDR1 and CDR2 sequences are LNHDA and SQIVND (reference sequence). This CDR3 region has 17 residues. The CDR3 protein is CASSAFRAGGVYNEQFF. CDR3 coding DNA: TGTGCCAGTAGTGCCTTCCGAGCGGGAGGGGTCTACAATGAGCAGTTCTTC.

V usage is TRBV27 and J usage is TRBJ1-4, with a tentative D call TRBD1 (5 bases). The CDR3 length is 16 residues. Between the trimmed V and J ends, which lost 3 bases and 8 bases, there was a span of 19 bases. CDR1 and CDR2 from the germline V gene are MNHEY and SMNVEV (reference sequence). The CDR3 loop reads CASSLGRRPGGEKLFF. In DNA form, the CDR3 reads TGTGCCAGCAGTTTGGGACGCCGGCCCGGCGGCGAAAAACTGTTTTTT.

The chain is built from TRBV18 and TRBJ2-7; 9 bases fit TRBD1. The junction had 7 bases not matched to a gene; V was cut back by 3 bases and J by 4 bases. The germline gives CDR1 KGHSH, CDR2 LQKENI. The CDR3 runs to 15 residues. DNA for the CDR3: TGTGCCAGCTCACCTCAGACAGGGGGTTGGTACGAGCAGTACTTC. Its protein is CASSPQTGGWYEQYF.

The V and J genes are TRBV28 and TRBJ2-5, with a weak D call TRBD1 (5 bases). The CDR3 spans 14 residues. The germline V and J ends were trimmed by 6 bases and 0 bases, with 11 bases remaining between them. CDR1 MDHEN and CDR2 SYDVKM come from the germline V gene. CDR3: CASRSAGNQETQYF. In DNA, the CDR3 is TGTGCCAGCAGATCCGCAGGGAACCAAGAGACCCAGTACTTC. The full variable domain, in which reference TRBV28 and TRBJ2-5 provide the parts outside the CDR3, is DVKVTQSSRYLVKRTGEKVFLECVQDMDHENMFWYRQDPGLGLRLIYFSYDVKMKEKGDIPEGYSVSREKKERFSLILESASTNQTSMYLCASRSAGNQETQYFGPGTRLLVL.

The chain joins TRBV5-5 to TRBJ2-7, with TRBD2 matching 12 bases. The CDR3 is 15 amino acids. V was pared by 0 bases and J by 6 bases, with 4 bases of the junction left unmatched. CDR1 is SGHKS, CDR2 YYEKEE, per germline (reference sequence). CDR3 coding DNA: TGTGCCAGCAGCTTGGCCGGGACTAGCGGGTCCGAGCAGTACTTC. It yields the protein CASSLAGTSGSEQYF.